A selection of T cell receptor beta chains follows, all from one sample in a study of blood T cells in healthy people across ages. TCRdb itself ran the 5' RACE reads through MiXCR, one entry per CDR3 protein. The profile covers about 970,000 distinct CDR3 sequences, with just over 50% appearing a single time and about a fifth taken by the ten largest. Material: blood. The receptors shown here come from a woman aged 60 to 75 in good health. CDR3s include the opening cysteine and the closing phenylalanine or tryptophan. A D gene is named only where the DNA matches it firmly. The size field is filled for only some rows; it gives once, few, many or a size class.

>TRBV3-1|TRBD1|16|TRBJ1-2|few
CASSHQDRVLNYGYTF
TGTGCCAGCAGCCACCAGGACAGGGTCCTTAACTATGGCTACACCTTC
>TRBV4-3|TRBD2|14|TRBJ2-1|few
CASSLQGLAGEQFF
TGCGCCAGCAGCCTCCAGGGACTAGCGGGAGAGCAGTTCTTC
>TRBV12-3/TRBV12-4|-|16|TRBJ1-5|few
CASSWGGTVNNQPQHF
TGTGCCAGCAGTTGGGGGGGAACAGTTAACAATCAGCCCCAGCATTTT
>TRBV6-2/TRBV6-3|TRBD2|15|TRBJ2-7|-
CASRPGLAPAYEQYF
TGTGCCAGCAGACCGGGACTAGCTCCAGCCTACGAGCAGTACTTC
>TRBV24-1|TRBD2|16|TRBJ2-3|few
CATSDFDTGGTDTQYF
TGTGCCACCAGTGATTTCGACACCGGGGGGACAGATACGCAGTATTTT
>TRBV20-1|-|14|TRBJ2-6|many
CSAPTNFGANVLTF
TGCAGTGCTCCGACTAATTTTGGGGCCAACGTCCTGACTTTC
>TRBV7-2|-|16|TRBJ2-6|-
CASSLAWGGGANVLTF
TGTGCCAGCAGCTTAGCGTGGGGCGGTGGGGCCAACGTCCTGACTTTC
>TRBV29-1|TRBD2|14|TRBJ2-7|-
CSVDTSGIYNEQYF
TGCAGCGTTGATACTAGCGGGATCTACAATGAGCAGTACTTC
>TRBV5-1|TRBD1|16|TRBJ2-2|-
CASSLGSSGGTGELFF
TGCGCCAGCAGCTTGGGATCGTCAGGGGGAACCGGGGAGCTGTTTTTT
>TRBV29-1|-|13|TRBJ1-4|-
CSVETATREKLFF
TGCAGCGTTGAGACAGCCACTCGGGAAAAACTGTTTTTT
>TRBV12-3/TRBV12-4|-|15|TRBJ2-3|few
CASSFTGRGTDTQYF
TGTGCCAGCAGTTTTACTGGACGCGGCACAGATACGCAGTATTTT
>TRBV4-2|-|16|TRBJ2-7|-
CASSQVRVGSFYEQYF
TGTGCCAGCAGCCAAGTGAGGGTCGGGTCTTTCTACGAGCAGTACTTC
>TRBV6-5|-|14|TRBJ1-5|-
CASSYGLLGQPQHF
TGTGCCAGCAGTTACGGCCTCCTTGGTCAGCCCCAGCATTTT
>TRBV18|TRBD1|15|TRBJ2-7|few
CASSLQQGNRYEQYF
TGTGCCAGCTCACTACAACAGGGGAATAGATACGAGCAGTACTTC
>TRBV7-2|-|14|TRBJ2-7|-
CASSERDSRDEQYF
TGTGCCAGCAGTGAGCGCGATTCGAGGGACGAGCAGTACTTC
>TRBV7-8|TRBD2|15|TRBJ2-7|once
CASSPRLAGVFEQYF
TGTGCCAGCAGCCCGAGACTAGCGGGAGTGTTCGAGCAGTACTTC
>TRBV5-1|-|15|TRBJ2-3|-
CASSLNSGGTDTQYF
TGCGCCAGCAGCTTGAATAGCGGAGGCACAGATACGCAGTATTTT
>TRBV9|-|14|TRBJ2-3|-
CASSVGGDHGTQYF
TGTGCCAGCAGCGTAGGTGGGGATCACGGTACGCAGTATTTT
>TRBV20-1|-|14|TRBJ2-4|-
CSARDHQGLNIQYF
TGCAGTGCTAGAGACCATCAGGGGTTAAACATTCAGTACTTC
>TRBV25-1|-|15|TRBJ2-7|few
CASSGGTLSAYEQYF
TGTGCCAGCAGTGGGGGGACATTATCTGCCTACGAGCAGTACTTC
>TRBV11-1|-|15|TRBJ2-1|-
CASSLVRDQYNEQFF
TGTGCCAGCAGCTTAGTTCGGGACCAGTACAATGAGCAGTTCTTC
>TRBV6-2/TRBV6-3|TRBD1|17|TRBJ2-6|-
CASSPQGLLSGANVLTF
TGTGCCAGCAGTCCACAGGGGTTGCTGTCTGGGGCCAACGTCCTGACTTTC
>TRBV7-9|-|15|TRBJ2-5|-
CASSLVGRAAETQYF
TGTGCCAGCAGCTTGGTGGGCAGGGCCGCGGAGACCCAGTACTTC
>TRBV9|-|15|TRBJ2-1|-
CASSTDRLVRNEQFF
TGTGCCAGCAGCACCGACCGACTAGTTCGGAATGAGCAGTTCTTC
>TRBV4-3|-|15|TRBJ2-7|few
CASSQEGTRFYEQYF
TGCGCCAGCAGCCAGGAGGGAACTCGGTTCTACGAGCAGTACTTC
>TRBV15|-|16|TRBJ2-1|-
CATSRDPAGSYNEQFF
TGTGCCACCAGCAGAGATCCCGCAGGCTCCTACAATGAGCAGTTCTTC
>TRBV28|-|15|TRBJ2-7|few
CASSTPGDAGYEQYF
TGTGCCAGCAGTACCCCTGGGGATGCGGGCTACGAGCAGTACTTC
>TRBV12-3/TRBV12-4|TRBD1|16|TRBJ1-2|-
CASRTLGTGIDYGYTF
TGTGCCAGCAGGACCCTCGGGACAGGGATTGACTATGGCTACACCTTC
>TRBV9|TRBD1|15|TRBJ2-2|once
CASSVGTGGNGELFF
TGTGCCAGCAGCGTTGGGACAGGGGGCAACGGGGAGCTGTTTTTT
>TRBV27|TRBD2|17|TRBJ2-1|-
CASIRLAGGSSYNEQFF
TGTGCCAGCATACGGCTAGCGGGAGGAAGCTCCTACAATGAGCAGTTCTTC
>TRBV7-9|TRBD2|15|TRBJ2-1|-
CASGNYLAGDNEQFF
TGTGCCAGCGGAAACTACCTAGCGGGGGACAATGAGCAGTTCTTC
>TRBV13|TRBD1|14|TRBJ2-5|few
CASETGGQRETQYF
TGTGCCAGCGAGACAGGGGGCCAGAGAGAGACCCAGTACTTC
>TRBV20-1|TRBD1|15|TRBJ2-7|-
CSARDFGTGTHEQYF
TGCAGTGCTAGAGATTTCGGGACAGGCACCCACGAGCAGTACTTC
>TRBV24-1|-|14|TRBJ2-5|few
CATSDGGAGETQYF
TGTGCCACCAGTGATGGGGGGGCCGGTGAGACCCAGTACTTC
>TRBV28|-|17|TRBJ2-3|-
CASSLPLTGTSTDTQYF
TGTGCCAGCAGTCTTCCCTTGACAGGGACTAGCACAGATACGCAGTATTTT
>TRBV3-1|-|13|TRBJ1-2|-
CASSQGGRRGYTF
TGTGCCAGCAGCCAGGGGGGACGGCGAGGCTACACCTTC
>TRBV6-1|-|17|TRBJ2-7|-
CASSEMRVRTLSYEQYF
TGTGCCAGCAGTGAGATGAGGGTTCGGACTCTATCCTACGAGCAGTACTTC
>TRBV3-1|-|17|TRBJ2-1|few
CASSSWGAGGTRYEQFF
TGTGCCAGCAGCTCGTGGGGGGCTGGCGGGACCAGGTATGAGCAGTTCTTC
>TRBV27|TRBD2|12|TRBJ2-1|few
CASRLGLGEQFF
TGTGCCAGCCGCTTGGGACTAGGAGAGCAGTTCTTC
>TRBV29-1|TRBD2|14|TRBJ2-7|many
CSVAGTSGRDEQYF
TGCAGCGTTGCAGGGACTAGCGGGAGAGATGAGCAGTACTTC
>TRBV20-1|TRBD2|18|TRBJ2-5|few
CSVSSTSGRRWRQETQYF
TGCAGTGTTTCCTCGACTAGCGGGAGAAGGTGGAGGCAAGAGACCCAGTACTTC
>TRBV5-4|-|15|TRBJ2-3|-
CASSSAGRSTDTQYF
TGTGCCAGCAGCTCGGCGGGACGGAGCACAGATACGCAGTATTTT
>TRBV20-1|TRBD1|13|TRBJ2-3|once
CSARDSITDTQYF
TGCAGTGCCCGGGACAGCATCACAGATACGCAGTATTTT
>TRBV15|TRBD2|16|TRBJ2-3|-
CATSGYSGRALDTQYF
TGTGCCACCAGCGGGTATAGCGGGAGGGCTTTGGATACGCAGTATTTT
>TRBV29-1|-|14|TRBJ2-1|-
CSDLLRQGTREQFF
TGCAGCGACCTTTTACGGCAGGGGACGCGGGAGCAGTTCTTC